Listed below are T cell receptor beta chains from one sample, sequenced in a study of long-term antiretroviral therapy in people with HIV. Produced via immunoSEQ multiplex PCR; TCRdb's table is partial and in-frame only. The sample records about 18,000 clones, roughly 78% being singletons. The material was unsorted PBMCs, obtained at the start of antiretroviral therapy, before treatment. These receptors all stem from a woman aged 40 to 50 with HIV. Each CDR3 is given without its conserved first and last residue. Each record gives: V gene, J gene, CDR3 protein.

v_call: TRBV7-2; j_call: TRBJ2-3; cdr3_aa: ASSLVAGPTDTQY
v_call: TRBV5-8; j_call: TRBJ2-7; cdr3_aa: ASSLYGSSYEQY
v_call: TRBV11-2; j_call: TRBJ2-1; cdr3_aa: ASSLLQGDNEQF
v_call: TRBV5-6; j_call: TRBJ2-7; cdr3_aa: ASSRQGFNGYEQY
v_call: TRBV30; j_call: TRBJ1-1; cdr3_aa: AFLTGGYTEAF
v_call: TRBV9; j_call: TRBJ2-7; cdr3_aa: ASSVEPVSGEQY
v_call: TRBV7-9; j_call: TRBJ2-7; cdr3_aa: ASSLLGGGYEQY
v_call: TRBV27; j_call: TRBJ2-5; cdr3_aa: ASSLYRGGGAGETQY
v_call: TRBV5-8; j_call: TRBJ2-2; cdr3_aa: ASSKRDRGNTGELF
v_call: TRBV28; j_call: TRBJ1-6; cdr3_aa: ASSPQGPIYNSPLH
v_call: TRBV7-2; j_call: TRBJ1-3; cdr3_aa: ASSLIVSSGNTIY
v_call: TRBV2; j_call: TRBJ2-7; cdr3_aa: ASSGGQGRNEQY
v_call: TRBV5-4; j_call: TRBJ2-3; cdr3_aa: ASSLGERRGGRGDTQY
v_call: TRBV7-3; j_call: TRBJ2-7; cdr3_aa: ASSKAGDSSYEQY
v_call: TRBV19; j_call: TRBJ1-2; cdr3_aa: ASSIGWRPNYGYT
v_call: TRBV18; j_call: TRBJ2-2; cdr3_aa: ASSPTSTGELF
v_call: TRBV6-1; j_call: TRBJ1-2; cdr3_aa: ASSDPYRVMGYT
v_call: TRBV5-5; j_call: TRBJ2-5; cdr3_aa: ASSSGTGGIETQY
v_call: TRBV6-5; j_call: TRBJ1-2; cdr3_aa: ASSGTAYGYT
v_call: TRBV28; j_call: TRBJ2-1; cdr3_aa: ASSRLGNEQF
v_call: TRBV28; j_call: TRBJ2-3; cdr3_aa: ASSLGGARTDTQY